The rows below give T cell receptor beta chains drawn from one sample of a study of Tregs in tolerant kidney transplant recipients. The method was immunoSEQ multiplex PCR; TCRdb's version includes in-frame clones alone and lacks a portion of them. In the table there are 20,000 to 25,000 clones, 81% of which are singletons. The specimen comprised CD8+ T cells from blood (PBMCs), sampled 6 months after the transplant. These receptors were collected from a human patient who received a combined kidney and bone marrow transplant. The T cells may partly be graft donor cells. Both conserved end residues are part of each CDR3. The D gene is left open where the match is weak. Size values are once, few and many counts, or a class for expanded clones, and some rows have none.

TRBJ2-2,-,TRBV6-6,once,TGTGCCAGCAGAGGAGAAGCGAACACCGGGGAGCTGTTTTTT,CASRGEANTGELFF
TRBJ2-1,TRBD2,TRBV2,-,TGTGCCAGCAGTGAAGGCCTAGCGGGGTGGAGTAGTGAGCAGTTCTTC,CASSEGLAGWSSEQFF
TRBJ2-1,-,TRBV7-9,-,TGTGCCAGCAGCCACGGACTAAACTCCTACAATGAGCAGTTCTTC,CASSHGLNSYNEQFF
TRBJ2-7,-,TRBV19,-,TGTGCCAGTAGCTCCAATAGCGGATACGAGCAGTACTTC,CASSSNSGYEQYF
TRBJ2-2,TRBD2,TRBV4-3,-,TGCGCCAGCAGCCCTTTAGCGGGACTAGCCAACACCGGGGAGCTGTTTTTT,CASSPLAGLANTGELFF
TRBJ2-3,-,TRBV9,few,TGTGCCAGCAGCCAAGTGGGGGGACCCACAGATACGCAGTATTTT,CASSQVGGPTDTQYF
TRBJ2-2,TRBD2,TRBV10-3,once,TGTGCCATCAGTGAGTCGAGACTAGCGGGTCTAACCGGGGAGCTGTTTTTT,CAISESRLAGLTGELFF
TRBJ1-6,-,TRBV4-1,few,TGCGCCAGCAGCCAAAGGGGGAAAAATTCACCCCTCCACTTT,CASSQRGKNSPLHF
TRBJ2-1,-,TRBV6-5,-,TGTGCCAGCAGTGTGACGGGGGGCGGGAATGAGCAGTTCTTC,CASSVTGGGNEQFF
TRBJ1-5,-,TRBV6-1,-,TGTGCCAGCAGTGAAACGGGGTACACCAGCAATCAGCCCCAGCATTTT,CASSETGYTSNQPQHF
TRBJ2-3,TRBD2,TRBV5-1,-,TGCGCCAGCAGCCTCAGCGGGGGGGCCGGATCAGATACGCAGTATTTT,CASSLSGGAGSDTQYF
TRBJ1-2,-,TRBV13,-,TGTGCCAGCAGCTTAGGCGGGACTCCCGAACCAGCTAACTATGGCTACACCTTC,CASSLGGTPEPANYGYTF
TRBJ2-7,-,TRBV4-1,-,TGCGCCAGCAGCCAGGCGGCCAACTCCTACGAGCAGTACTTC,CASSQAANSYEQYF
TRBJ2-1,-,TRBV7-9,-,TGTGCCAGCAAGTTAAGGGGGAATGAGCAGTTCTTC,CASKLRGNEQFF
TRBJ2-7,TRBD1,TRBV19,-,TGTGCCAGTACCTCCCCAGGGGGCTACGAGCAGTACTTC,CASTSPGGYEQYF
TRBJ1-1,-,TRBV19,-,TGTGCCAGTAGTATCGGTAACACTGAAGCTTTCTTT,CASSIGNTEAFF
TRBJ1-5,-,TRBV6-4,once,TGTGCCAGCAGTGACCCGATTGGCCAGGCCCATCAGCCCCAGCATTTT,CASSDPIGQAHQPQHF
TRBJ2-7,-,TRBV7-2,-,TGTGCCAGCAGCTTAGTGGGAGGCCCGTTCCCCTACGAGCAGTACTTC,CASSLVGGPFPYEQYF
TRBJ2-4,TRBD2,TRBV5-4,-,TGTGCCAGCAGTCCCCCAACTAGCGGGGGGTTGGAAAACATTCAGTACTTC,CASSPPTSGGLENIQYF
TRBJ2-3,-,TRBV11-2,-,TGTGCCAGCAGTCCCGAGGGATACGCAGATACGCAGTATTTT,CASSPEGYADTQYF
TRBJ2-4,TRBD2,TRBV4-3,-,TGCGCCAGCAGCCAAGATGGGATAGCGGGAGGGGCGGACATTCAGTACTTC,CASSQDGIAGGADIQYF
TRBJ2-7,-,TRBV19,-,TGTGCCAGTAGTATAGGTGGCAGGGGAAGACCCGAGCAGTACTTC,CASSIGGRGRPEQYF
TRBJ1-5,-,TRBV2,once,TGTGCCAGCAGTTCTGAAAGCGGTCAGGGGCGTTTGGGCAATCAGCCCCAGCATTTT,CASSSESGQGRLGNQPQHF
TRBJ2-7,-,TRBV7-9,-,TGTGCCAGCAGCGGGGACTTCGATTTGTACTTC,CASSGDFDLYF
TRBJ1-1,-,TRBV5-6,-,TGTGCCAGCAGCGTTCTTGCGTCTGAAGCTTTCTTT,CASSVLASEAFF
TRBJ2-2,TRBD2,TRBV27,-,TGTGCCAGCAGTTTATTACGGGGGGGCGGGGAGCTGTTTTTT,CASSLLRGGGELFF
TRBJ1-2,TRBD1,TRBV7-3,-,TGTGCCAGCAGCTTAGATCAGGGGGCGAACTATGGCTACACCTTC,CASSLDQGANYGYTF
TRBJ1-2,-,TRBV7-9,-,TGTGCCAGCAGCTTGCAGGGAAACTATGGCTACCCCTTC,CASSLQGNYGYPF
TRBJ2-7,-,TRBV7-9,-,TGTGCCAGCAGTTTTACCGGGGAGCAGTACTTC,CASSFTGEQYF
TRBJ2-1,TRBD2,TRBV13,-,TGTGCCAGCAGCCCGACGACTAGCCTCCACAATGAGCAGTTCTTC,CASSPTTSLHNEQFF
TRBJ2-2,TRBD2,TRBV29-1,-,TGCAGCGCAGAGGAGGTCCTAGCGGGGAACACCGGGGAGCTGTTTTTT,CSAEEVLAGNTGELFF
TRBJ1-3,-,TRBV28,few,TGTGCCAGCAGTTACAGTGTCTCTGGAAACACCATATATTTT,CASSYSVSGNTIYF
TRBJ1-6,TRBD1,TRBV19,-,TGTGCCAGTAGTCCGGGACAGGGGGCCTATTCACCCCTCCACTTT,CASSPGQGAYSPLHF
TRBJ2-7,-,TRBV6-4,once,TGTGCCAGCAGCCCCCGGGACTTGCCTTACGAGCAGTACTTC,CASSPRDLPYEQYF
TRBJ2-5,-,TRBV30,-,TGTGCCTGGAGTGGCCGGGGTCGGGGAGAGACCCAGTACTTC,CAWSGRGRGETQYF
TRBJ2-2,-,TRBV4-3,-,TGCGCCAGCAGCCTCGGGGGAACCGGGGAGCTGTTTTTT,CASSLGGTGELFF
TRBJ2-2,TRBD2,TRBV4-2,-,TGTGCCAGCAGCCAAGATCAACTAGCGGTGAACACCGGGGAGCTGTTTTTT,CASSQDQLAVNTGELFF
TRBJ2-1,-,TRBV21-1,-,TGTGCCAGCAGCAACAGACTAGCGGGAGCAGGGGGTGAGCAGTTCTTC,CASSNRLAGAGGEQFF
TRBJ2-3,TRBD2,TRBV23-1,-,TGCGCCAGCAGTCAAATGACTAGCGGGACCTGGACAGATACGCAGTATTTT,CASSQMTSGTWTDTQYF
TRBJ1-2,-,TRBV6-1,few,TGTGCCAGCAGTGAAGGACAGAGCTATGGCTACACCTTC,CASSEGQSYGYTF